This entry is about one T cell receptor beta chain. This sample was included in a study of T cell changes during pregnancy in multiple sclerosis. Trimming removed 2 bases from V and 8 bases from J, with 5 bases in between. This CDR3 contains 11 residues. Germline lookup yields CDR1 KGHSH and CDR2 LQKENI. TCRdb keeps only in-frame clones here, not all; method: immunoSEQ multiplex PCR. The sample has 85,000 to 100,000 clones; 92% are singletons. The rearrangement joins TRBV18 to TRBJ2-3; no reliable D call. The sequences come from peripheral blood, collected in the first trimester of pregnancy. The receptor's source is a female donor with multiple sclerosis, enrolled in a pregnancy study. This CDR3 reads CASSPSFTQYF. The CDR3 DNA sequence: TGTGCCAGCTCACCATCTTTTACGCAGTATTTT.